This T cell receptor beta chain was recorded in a study of blood T cell repertoires in COVID-19. This table comes from immunoSEQ multiplex PCR, and its TCRdb copy is limited to in-frame clones, with some not included. The sample records 230,000 or so clones, roughly 88% being singletons. Living in under 30 US areas, the participants were between roughly 18 and 90 years of age. Participants were placed into cohorts based on the clinical history they reported. This TCR came from a woman between 45 and 60 years old with acute COVID-19. Input material: PBMCs or T cells enriched from blood (not recorded which).

DNA of the CDR3: TGTGCCAGCAGCTTGACTGGCGGGTACGAGCAGTACTTC. This codes for CASSLTGGYEQYF. The J gene is TRBJ2-7, the V gene TRBV7-3, with a weak D call TRBD2 (5 bases). The CDR3 is made up of 13 amino acids. Deletions cut 3 bases from V and 4 bases from J, with 10 bases between. The germline V gene has CDR1 SGHTA and CDR2 FQGTGA.